These 27 T cell receptor beta chains were sequenced from one sample in a study of CXCR3-negative and CXCR3-positive naive CD8 T cells. These receptors are not linked to any known antigen. TRB cDNA was prepared as libraries by UMI-labeled 5' RACE. TCRdb reprocessed the 5' RACE reads and reports one entry per CDR3 protein, with no DNA. The sample includes about 120,000 distinct CDR3 sequences. Study-level points and caveats: Higher TRB CDR3 hydrophobicity marked CXCR3-positive naive cells relative to CXCR3-negative naive cells.

Sample: naive CXCR3+ CD8+ T cells from blood. Described subset: CD45RO-CCR7+CD27+CD95- naive CD8+ T cells expressing CXCR3 (TNR3+). The receptors originated from a human donor in good health. Some clones in this sample may be carry-over from other donors' samples.

V gene TRBV29-1 combines with J gene TRBJ1-2; TCRdb selects TRBD1, and the lack of DNA leaves this call unchecked. The CDR3 is 12 amino acids. Germline CDR1 reads SQVTM; CDR2 reads ANQGSEA. CDR3 region: CSAPDSFYGYTF.

This chain links TRBV10-1 with TRBJ1-2; TCRdb's D call of TRBD1 is untestable without DNA. This CDR3 has 16 residues. Germline V gene data show CDR1 as WNHNN and CDR2 as SYGVQD (reference sequence). This CDR3 is CASSEPNRGSDYGYTF.

The chain has TRBV5-6 and TRBJ2-7. Per germline, CDR1 SGHDT and CDR2 YYEEEE. The CDR3 extends over 13 amino acids. The CDR3 sequence: CASSPRWAYEQYF.

CDR3 loop: CAISESGSTNEQFF. The V call is TRBV10-3, the J call TRBJ2-1. Germline lookup yields CDR1 ENHRY and CDR2 SYGVKD. The CDR3 is 14 residues long.

The rearrangement joins TRBV5-1 to TRBJ2-7; the D call of TRBD2 rests on TCRdb alone, since no DNA is present to check it. This CDR3 region has 15 residues. The germline V gene encodes CDR1 SGHRS and CDR2 YFSETQ. CDR3 sequence: CASSGPTAGAYEQYF.

The CDR3 region is CASSYSPGRVDNEQFF. The chain carries TRBV6-5 and TRBJ2-1; the TCRdb call, TRBD1, lacks DNA for checking. CDR3 length: 16 amino acids. Germline lookup yields CDR1 MNHEY and CDR2 SVGAGI.

The CDR3 reads CATRPAQGATGELFF. The rearrangement joins TRBV24-1 to TRBJ2-2; TCRdb picks TRBD1, but there is no DNA to check that call. The CDR3 has 15 amino acids. Germline values: CDR1 KGHDR, CDR2 SFDVKD.

V gene TRBV4-3 combines with J gene TRBJ2-2; TCRdb returns TRBD1, unconfirmable since there is no DNA. Per the germline V gene, CDR1 is LGHNA and CDR2 is YSLEER. The CDR3 extends over 14 amino acids. The chain's CDR3 is CASSQLQGAGELFF.

The rearrangement uses TRBV10-1 and TRBJ1-1; as DNA is missing, the TRBD1 call by TCRdb cannot be tested. Looked up from germline, CDR1 is WNHNN and CDR2 is SYGVQD (reference sequence). The CDR3 extends over 15 amino acids. The CDR3 region is CASSELGDMNTEAFF.

The chain has TRBV14 and TRBJ2-5. CDR3 length equals 15 residues. Germline values: CDR1 SGHDN, CDR2 FVKESK. The CDR3 reads CASSQESHYQETQYF. The full variable domain, completed using reference TRBV14 and TRBJ2-5, is EAGVTQFPSHSVIEKGQTVTLRCDPISGHDNLYWYRRVMGKEIKFLLHFVKESKQDESGMPNNRFLAERTGGTYSTLKVQPAELEDSGVYFCASSQESHYQETQYFGPGTRLLVL.

The chain joins TRBV28 to TRBJ2-5; the TCRdb D gene call, TRBD1, has no DNA to confirm it. The germline V gene has CDR1 MDHEN and CDR2 SYDVKM. The CDR3 covers 15 residues. The CDR3 reads CASSFGGAVRETQYF.

The chain is built from TRBV7-9 and TRBJ2-1; the D call of TRBD1 rests on TCRdb alone, since no DNA is present to check it. This CDR3 has 16 residues. CDR1 and CDR2 (germline): SEHNR, FQNEAQ (reference sequence). CDR3 in amino acids: CASSVGVSDRVGEQFF.

The genes are TRBV4-3 and TRBJ2-1; with no DNA, the TCRdb D assignment of TRBD2 cannot be verified. This CDR3 region has 15 residues. Looked up from germline, CDR1 is LGHNA and CDR2 is YSLEER. The CDR3 loop reads CASSQARGNYNEQFF.

The V gene is TRBV6-2 or TRBV6-3, the J gene TRBJ2-7; lacking DNA, the TRBD2 call made by TCRdb goes unchecked. This CDR3 has 14 residues. In germline, CDR1 is MNHEY, CDR2 SVGEGT. The CDR3 spells CASSYAPAGDEQYF.

The rearrangement joins TRBV29-1 to TRBJ2-3; without DNA, the TCRdb call of TRBD2 cannot be checked. The CDR3 runs 17 residues. The germline V gene encodes CDR1 SQVTM and CDR2 ANQGSEA. The CDR3 loop is CSDGTPSGRSGADTQYF.

The chain has TRBV27 and TRBJ1-6; the D gene TCRdb calls, TRBD1, cannot be checked with no DNA. The CDR3 extends over 14 amino acids. CDR1 MNHEY and CDR2 SMNVEV come from the germline V gene (reference sequence). CDR3 region: CASSLTGPDSPLHF.

The rearrangement links TRBV7-9 to TRBJ2-1. The V gene's germline CDR1 is SEHNR and CDR2 FQNEAQ (reference sequence). This CDR3 spans 15 amino acids. CDR3 protein: CASSLGWSSYNEQFF.

The CDR3 reads CASSGADTYEQYF. V usage is TRBV5-5 and J usage is TRBJ2-7. Germline lookup yields CDR1 SGHKS and CDR2 YYEKEE (reference sequence). The CDR3 runs 13 residues.

The V call is TRBV7-2, the J call TRBJ1-2; as DNA is missing, the TRBD1 call by TCRdb cannot be tested. Germline V gene sequence: CDR1 SGHTA, CDR2 FQGNSA. CDR3 length: 11 residues. CDR3 sequence reads: CASSPGTDRTF.

The genes are TRBV4-1 and TRBJ1-5; lacking DNA, the TRBD1 call made by TCRdb goes unchecked. Looked up from germline, CDR1 is MGHRA and CDR2 is YSYEKL. This CDR3 region has 15 residues. Here the CDR3 reads CASSQELRDRDPQHF.

J is TRBJ2-7 and V is TRBV20-1; TCRdb's D call of TRBD1 is untestable without DNA. The CDR3 runs 12 residues. The V gene's germline CDR1 is DFQATT and CDR2 SNEGSKA (reference sequence). CDR3 region: CSARGAPGEQYF.

The chain is built from TRBV2 and TRBJ2-3; TCRdb outputs TRBD2, but without DNA this stays unchecked. The V gene's germline CDR1 is SNHLY and CDR2 FYNNEI. The CDR3 has 16 residues. CDR3 sequence reads: CASSVGTSGGSKRQYF.

The chain has TRBV4-1 and TRBJ2-1. The germline CDR1 and CDR2 sequences are MGHRA and YSYEKL. CDR3 length equals 15 residues. The CDR3 region is CTSSQDLATDNEQFF.

This chain links TRBV13 with TRBJ2-7; TCRdb selects TRBD1, and the lack of DNA leaves this call unchecked. In germline, CDR1 is PRHDT, CDR2 FYEKMQ (reference sequence). This CDR3 has 16 residues. The CDR3 here is CASSFPGRDEQLGQYF.

The rearrangement uses TRBV15 and TRBJ2-3. The CDR3 totals 16 residues. CDR1 and CDR2 (germline): LNHNV, YYDKDF (reference sequence). CDR3 sequence: CATSRDSHRSTDTQYF. The full variable domain, rest sourced from reference TRBV15 and TRBJ2-3, is DAMVIQNPRYQVTQFGKPVTLSCSQTLNHNVMYWYQQKSSQAPKLLFHYYDKDFNNEADTPDNFQSRRPNTSFCFLDIRSPGLGDTAMYLCATSRDSHRSTDTQYFGPGTRLTVL.

V usage is TRBV11-2 and J usage is TRBJ2-7; as DNA is missing, the TRBD1 call by TCRdb cannot be tested. This CDR3 is built from 15 residues. In germline, CDR1 is SGHAT, CDR2 FQNNGV. CDR3 protein: CASSSIRRTGRVQYF.

The V and J genes are TRBV27 and TRBJ2-7; TCRdb's D gene call, TRBD1, goes unchecked for lack of DNA. The CDR3 runs 12 residues. The germline V gene encodes CDR1 MNHEY and CDR2 SMNVEV (reference sequence). CDR3 amino acids: CASSRVGYEQYF.